This entry lists 18 T cell receptor beta chains sequenced from one sample in a study of PD-L1 blockade in urothelial cancer. Measured with immunoSEQ multiplex PCR; TCRdb has only the in-frame clones, and not every one. The sample contains 20,000 to 30,000 clones, about 86% of which appear only once. This material consisted of PBMCs, taken around atezolizumab (anti-PD-L1) treatment. The receptors derive from a man in his 60s with urothelial cancer.

This chain links TRBV5-1 with TRBJ1-1; TRBD1 is a possible D gene (6 bases). Germline V gene sequence: CDR1 SGHRS, CDR2 YFSETQ. The CDR3 is 17 amino acids. The V and J ends lost 7 bases and 1 base respectively, with 23 bases between them. CDR3 residues: CASSGGGPLTSNTEAFF. The CDR3, as DNA: TGCGCCAGCTCCGGGGGGGGGCCTCTTACTTCGAACACTGAAGCTTTCTTT.

The chain uses TRBV5-2 and TRBJ2-7; TRBD1 reflects the table's D call only, with no check against the DNA. TRBV5-2 is termed a pseudogene. This CDR3 contains 13 residues. The CDR3 here is CASSQDSSYEQYF. CDR3 coding DNA: TGTGCCAGCAGCCAGGACAGTTCCTACGAGCAGTACTTC.

The table lists this clone with a count of one. The V and J genes are TRBV16 and TRBJ2-5; possible D gene TRBD1, 6 bases. The CDR3 has 17 residues. V was trimmed by 4 bases and J by 2 bases, leaving 20 bases between them. Germline CDR1 KGHSY, CDR2 FQNENV. The CDR3 protein is CASSPIQGMGKQETQYF. In nucleotides, the CDR3 is TGTGCCAGCAGCCCCATTCAGGGGATGGGCAAACAAGAGACCCAGTACTTC.

There are a few counts of this clone. The V call is TRBV11-2, the J call TRBJ1-1; perhaps TRBD1 as D (5 bases). Trimming shortened V by 2 bases and J by 0 bases, and 10 bases separated the two germline ends. Germline CDR1 and CDR2: SGHAT and FQNNGV. There are 15 residues in the CDR3. The CDR3 sequence: CASSLQGLMNTEAFF. CDR3 nucleotide sequence: TGTGCCAGCAGCTTACAGGGCCTCATGAACACTGAAGCTTTCTTT.

This chain uses TRBV6-5 with TRBJ2-7, with a tentative D call TRBD2 (5 bases). Looked up from germline, CDR1 is MNHEY and CDR2 is SVGAGI. V was trimmed by 2 bases and J by 3 bases, leaving 17 bases between them. The CDR3 length is 16 residues. CDR3 DNA: TGTGCCAGCAGTTACGATTCGAGCGTAGAGGGCTACGAGCAGTACTTC. Its translation: CASSYDSSVEGYEQYF.

The chain recombines TRBV29-1 with TRBJ2-2; TRBD2 agrees at 9 bases. Losses at the gene ends were 6 bases for V and 5 bases for J; bases not matched to a gene: 7. The CDR3 contains 14 residues. Germline V gene data show CDR1 as SQVTM and CDR2 as ANQGSEA. DNA for the CDR3: TGCAGCGTCCCTCCGCGGGGGGGGACCGGGGAGCTGTTTTTT. Amino acids: CSVPPRGGTGELFF.

This chain links TRBV19 with TRBJ2-3; 10 positions agree with TRBD1. Germline assignment: CDR1 LNHDA and CDR2 SQIVND (reference sequence). J gave up 5 bases and V 5 bases, and 7 bases lay outside the gene matches. This CDR3 has 15 residues. The CDR3 coding sequence is TGTGCCAGTAGTTTTCGGACAGGGGGATTAGATACGCAGTATTTT. Encoded protein: CASSFRTGGLDTQYF.

V usage is TRBV6-6 and J usage is TRBJ2-5, with D maybe TRBD2 (5 bases). The CDR3 runs 15 residues. Between the trimmed V and J ends, which lost 7 bases and 5 bases, there was a span of 20 bases. The V gene's germline CDR1 is MNHNY and CDR2 SVGAGI (reference sequence). The CDR3 DNA reads as TGTGCCAGCACACAAGGGCGGAGAGGGCCGGAGACCCAGTACTTC. Protein product: CASTQGRRGPETQYF.

The chain has TRBV7-2 and TRBJ1-2; 8 positions agree with TRBD1. Germline V gene data show CDR1 as SGHTA and CDR2 as FQGNSA. CDR3 size: 13 residues. V gave up 5 bases and J gave up 8 bases; unmatched junction bases: 7. As DNA, the CDR3 is TGTGCCAGCAGCCCCGACAGGGGTGGCGGCTACACCTTC. Protein: CASSPDRGGGYTF.

CDR3 bases: TGTGCCAGCAGAAAATCCGGGAACAACTATGGCTACACCTTC. Translated: CASRKSGNNYGYTF. The chain couples TRBV27 to TRBJ1-2; no reliable D call. CDR3 length: 14 amino acids. V lost 6 bases and J lost 2, with 13 bases in between. Germline values: CDR1 MNHEY, CDR2 SMNVEV (reference sequence).

This clone appeared a single time. The V gene is TRBV7-9, the J gene TRBJ1-2; 10 bases line up with TRBD1. Germline trimming cut 6 bases from V and 2 bases from J; bases unmatched to any gene: 6. This CDR3 has 15 amino acids. Germline loops: CDR1 SEHNR, CDR2 FQNEAQ (reference sequence). CDR3 DNA sequence: TGTGCCAGCAGAGCCGGGACAGGGGAAAACTATGGCTACACCTTC. Its protein is CASRAGTGENYGYTF.

This clone has only one observation. The chain carries TRBV6-5 and TRBJ1-1; D is ambiguous. V was trimmed by 6 bases and J by 1 base, leaving 12 bases between them. The CDR3 loop spans 14 amino acids. Germline V gene data show CDR1 as MNHEY and CDR2 as SVGAGI. The chain's CDR3 is CASRLEQPNTEAFF. The CDR3 DNA reads as TGTGCCAGCAGACTAGAACAGCCGAACACTGAAGCTTTCTTT.

V is TRBV25-1 and J is TRBJ1-3; no definite D call. The length of the CDR3 is 13 residues. Looked up from germline, CDR1 is MGHDK and CDR2 is SYGVNS. The ends were cut back, 10 bases at V and 0 bases at J, with 10 bases in the middle. The DNA for the CDR3 is TGTGCCATACAGCCTCTCTCTGGAAACACCATATATTTT. Encoded protein: CAIQPLSGNTIYF.

The chain has TRBV27 and TRBJ1-6, with D possibly being TRBD1 (5 bases). This CDR3 is 15 amino acids long. The germline V gene has CDR1 MNHEY and CDR2 SMNVEV (reference sequence). V was pared by 3 bases and J by 6 bases, with 12 bases between. Here the CDR3 DNA reads TGTGCCAGCAGTTTTGGCAGGGATTCTAATTCACCCCTCCACTTT. Protein product: CASSFGRDSNSPLHF.

The chain couples TRBV19 to TRBJ1-1; 10 bases align to TRBD1. The V gene end was trimmed by 6 bases and the J gene end by 10 bases; junction bases not matched to a gene: 8. Germline CDR1 and CDR2: LNHDA and SQIVND (reference sequence). This CDR3 is 13 amino acids long. The CDR3 sequence: CASSDRGLRGAFF. CDR3 nucleotide sequence: TGTGCCAGTAGCGACAGGGGGCTTCGGGGAGCTTTCTTT. The whole variable domain, filled in from reference TRBV19 and TRBJ1-1, reads DGGITQSPKYLFRKEGQNVTLSCEQNLNHDAMYWYRQDPGQGLRLIYYSQIVNDFQKGDIAEGYSVSREKKESFPLTVTSAQKNPTAFYLCASSDRGLRGAFFGQGTRLTVV.

This chain links TRBV19 with TRBJ2-1, with D tentatively TRBD2 (5 bases). The V end was cut by 4 bases, the J end by 0 bases, with 19 bases between. CDR1 is LNHDA and CDR2 is SQIVND in the germline V gene (reference sequence). This CDR3 contains 18 residues. The CDR3 protein is CASSTSGRWESSYNEQFF. Written as DNA, the CDR3 is TGTGCCAGTAGTACAAGCGGAAGGTGGGAGAGCTCCTACAATGAGCAGTTCTTC.

V gene TRBV4-1 combines with J gene TRBJ1-2; 7 bases align to TRBD1. This CDR3 is 18 amino acids long. Losses at the gene ends were 3 bases for V and 3 bases for J; bases not matched to a gene: 16. CDR1 MGHRA and CDR2 YSYEKL come from the germline V gene. CDR3 in amino acids: CASSHYFGAGGLDYGYTF. The DNA of the CDR3 is TGCGCCAGCAGCCATTACTTCGGGGCAGGGGGGCTGGACTATGGCTACACCTTC.

The genes are TRBV27 and TRBJ1-1; 7 nucleotides align to TRBD1. The length of the CDR3 is 14 residues. The trim removed 3 bases at V and 5 bases at J, leaving 6 bases unmatched. Germline V gene lookup returns CDR1 MNHEY and CDR2 SMNVEV (reference sequence). CDR3 nucleotide sequence: TGTGCCAGCAGTTTGACAGGGTACGGGACTGAAGCTTTCTTT. Protein product: CASSLTGYGTEAFF.